The clone carrying this TCR beta chain was seen a few times. The antigen is unknown. The data were obtained in a study of glioma-infiltrating T cells. General study results and limits: Tissue-blood divergence was below expectation in non-neoplastic patients, above in gliomas.

Using RNA template, CDR3s of TCR alpha and beta were amplified with iRepertoire arm-PCR. TCRdb processed the multiplex PCR reads anew with MiXCR; each CDR3 protein has one entry. Among under 200,000 distinct CDR3 sequences, approximately 40% were seen once, and the ten largest hold 5% to 5.5%. Trimming left V 3 bases short and J 4 bases short, with 3 bases between. Germline loops: CDR1 SGHVS, CDR2 FQNEAQ. This CDR3 is 12 amino acids long. This sequence was found in a human donor with low-grade glioma or glioblastoma, undergoing nonglioma brain surgery, or in good health (not recorded which). The chain recombines TRBV7-8 with TRBJ2-2; D remains unclear. Sequencing used glioma tissue, nonneoplastic brain tissue, or PBMCs (not recorded which). The CDR3 DNA reads as TGTGCCAGCAGCTTTTCCACCGGGGAGCTGTTTTTT. Translating gives CASSFSTGELFF.